The clone carrying this T cell receptor (beta chain) turned up a few times. The antigen is undetermined. Germline V gives CDR1 MNHEY, CDR2 SVGAGI. The V end lost 1 base, the J end lost 7 bases, and 13 bases lay between the germline ends. The CDR3 runs 14 residues. Libraries were prepared by immunoSEQ multiplex PCR; TCRdb keeps only in-frame clonotypes and omits some of them. The data show 270,000 or so clones, with roughly three quarters seen just once and approximately 5.1% held by the top ten. This entry belongs to a study of cytotoxic CD8 clonotypes in ibrutinib-treated CLL. On the study more broadly: Collecting the response samples happened after a median approximately twelve months of treatment, with a range of 6 to 36. Study-wide results and limits: The study found public clonotypes uncommon, contracting or stable on treatment. Sustained-remission and progressing patients diverged in sampling times.

The receptor was isolated from a human donor with chronic lymphocytic leukemia. Sequenced material: PBMCs, taken at disease progression, from a patient treated with ibrutinib. The V gene is TRBV6-5, the J gene TRBJ1-1; D not certain. The CDR3, as DNA: TGTGCCAGCAGTTACTTCACAAAGGGCAGTGAAGCTTTCTTT. This translates into CASSYFTKGSEAFF.